This TCR beta chain was profiled in a study of T cells in Graves' hyperthyroidism and ophthalmopathy. These patients, aged 18 to 65, had recently diagnosed hyperthyroidism lasting under 2 months. Diagnoses used clinical symptoms, serum thyroxine and TRAb, thyroid ultrasound and orbital computed tomography. CDR3 size: 15 residues. The ends lost 6 bases at V and 1 base at J; junction bases unmatched: 3. Germline assignment: CDR1 SNHLY and CDR2 FYNNEI. This clonotype was picked up many times. TCR beta CDR3 sequences were amplified from RNA transcripts. Using the HTBI primer set, a first-round RT-PCR was run on the TCR CDR3. TCRdb reprocessed the multiplex PCR reads via MiXCR and lists one record per CDR3 protein. The sample yields about 290,000 distinct CDR3 sequences, around 13% seen once.

Sequencing used blood. The genes are TRBV2 and TRBJ2-2, with TRBD2 matching over 9 bases. This TCR came from a woman aged 40 to 50 with Graves' hyperthyroidism. CDR3 protein: CASRYSGGNTGELFF. For the CDR3, the DNA is TGTGCCAGCAGATATAGCGGGGGGAACACCGGGGAGCTGTTTTTT.